A single sample gave rise to the 2 T cell receptor beta chains below, sequenced in a study of blood T cell repertoires in COVID-19. Profiled with immunoSEQ multiplex PCR; TCRdb holds only in-frame clones, not every one. The sample holds 200,000 or so clones, roughly 79% seen once. Sequencing used peripheral blood. Receptors were obtained from a man in his sixties with active or convalescent COVID-19.

The chain carries TRBV3-1 (or the pseudogene TRBV3-2) and TRBJ1-1; D may be TRBD1 (6 bases). The CDR3 totals 16 residues. Per germline, CDR1 LGHDT and CDR2 YNNKEL (reference sequence). Trimming shortened V by 3 bases and J by 1 base, and 15 bases separated the two germline ends. DNA of the CDR3: TGTGCCAGCAGCCAGAGATATGGGACAAAGAACACTGAAGCTTTCTTT. Protein sequence: CASSQRYGTKNTEAFF.

CDR3 protein: CASSLLVRREHSYNEQFF. In DNA form, the CDR3 reads TGTGCCAGCAGCTTGCTCGTCCGAAGGGAGCACTCCTACAATGAGCAGTTCTTC. The rearrangement links TRBV5-4 to TRBJ2-1; possible D gene TRBD2, 5 bases. The germline gives CDR1 SGHNT, CDR2 YYREEE (reference sequence). Trimming left V 1 base short and J 0 bases short, with 17 bases between. The CDR3 has 18 residues.